This T cell receptor (beta chain) was retrieved from a study of blood T cell repertoires in COVID-19. About the study: T cells, B-cell-depleted T cells, or PBMCs provided the cDNA or gDNA that served as material.

Trimming took 6 bases from V and 4 from J, leaving 12 bases between them. Germline V gives CDR1 MNHEY, CDR2 SVGAGI. This CDR3 comprises 13 residues. Method: immunoSEQ multiplex PCR; TCRdb's copy keeps in-frame clones and lacks some. The sample holds roughly 150,000 clones, about 83% seen once. The sequence came from a man aged 55-75 years with acute or convalescent COVID-19. The chain has TRBV6-5 and TRBJ1-1, with D hard to call. Sequencing input: peripheral blood. In DNA, the CDR3 is TGTGCCAGCAGCGACGGACTCGGCACTGAAGCTTTCTTT. Translation gives CASSDGLGTEAFF.